This is a list of T cell receptor beta chains from one sample in a study of vaccination and CD4 T cells after COVID-19. From the PCR reads, TCRdb called clonotypes with MiXCR, one entry per CDR3 protein. The profile covers more than 15,000 distinct CDR3 sequences, with 45% to 50% appearing a single time and 4% taken by the ten largest. For these TCRs, the target antigens are not known. Sequenced material: CD4+ T cells from blood, cultured in vitro, taken before SARS-CoV-2 vaccination. The receptors were gathered from a human donor who had recovered from COVID-19. Both conserved end residues are part of each CDR3. The D gene is left open where the match is weak. Clone size, where shown, is once, few, many, or a class for clones that have expanded.

length,D,V,size,J,DNA,CDR3
14,NA,TRBV29-1,NA,TRBJ2-5,TGCAGCGGGGCCTACACAGGGTTTCGAGAGACCCAGTACTTC,CSGAYTGFRETQYF
12,NA,TRBV2,NA,TRBJ2-3,TGTGCCAGCAGACCTAGCACAGATACGCAGTATTTT,CASRPSTDTQYF
18,TRBD1,TRBV7-9,NA,TRBJ1-3,TGTGCCAGCAGCTTCGAGTCCCCGGGACAGGGGATGGGAAACACCATATATTTT,CASSFESPGQGMGNTIYF
15,NA,TRBV12-3/TRBV12-4,NA,TRBJ1-1,TGTGCCAGCAGCCCCAGACGGGACTGGGACACTGAAGCTTTCTTT,CASSPRRDWDTEAFF
13,NA,TRBV18,NA,TRBJ2-7,TGTGCCAGCTCACCGACAGTGAACCACGAGCAGTACTTC,CASSPTVNHEQYF
15,TRBD1,TRBV27,few,TRBJ2-7,TGTGCCAGCAGTCACGGGACAGGGATCACCTACGAGCAGTACTTC,CASSHGTGITYEQYF
11,NA,TRBV28,NA,TRBJ1-1,TGTGCCAGCAGTTTCAACACTGAAGCTTTCTTT,CASSFNTEAFF
12,NA,TRBV29-1,NA,TRBJ1-1,TGCAGCGGAACTAAGGGCGACACTGAAGCTTTCTTT,CSGTKGDTEAFF
13,NA,TRBV6-5,NA,TRBJ2-7,TGTGCCAGCAGTTACTTGGGGCAGAACGAGCAGTACTTC,CASSYLGQNEQYF
17,NA,TRBV21-1,few,TRBJ1-5,TGTGCCAGCAGCAAAGGGGACAGGGTGAAGAGCAATCAGCCCCAGCATTTT,CASSKGDRVKSNQPQHF
15,TRBD1,TRBV6-5,NA,TRBJ1-2,TGTGCCAGCAGTTACCAGACAGGGGGTAACTATGGCTACACCTTC,CASSYQTGGNYGYTF
14,NA,TRBV28,NA,TRBJ1-1,TGTGCCAGTGGGGGGGGTACAGCGAACACTGAAGCTTTCTTT,CASGGGTANTEAFF
15,NA,TRBV11-1,NA,TRBJ2-5,TGTGCCAGCAGCTTAATGGGGCAGCCCCAAGAGACCCAGTACTTC,CASSLMGQPQETQYF
13,NA,TRBV7-3,NA,TRBJ2-1,TGTGCCAGCAGCTTAGCTTCCTACAATGAGCAGTTCTTC,CASSLASYNEQFF
12,NA,TRBV6-1,few,TRBJ1-1,TGTGCCAGCAGTGGACAGTACACTGAAGCTTTCTTT,CASSGQYTEAFF
13,TRBD2,TRBV29-1,NA,TRBJ2-7,TGCAGCGTCGGGACTAGCGGGACCTACGAGCAGTACTTC,CSVGTSGTYEQYF
15,NA,TRBV11-3,NA,TRBJ2-1,TGTGCCAGCAGCCCTCAAATACCCCAGGGTTACGAGCAGTTCTTC,CASSPQIPQGYEQFF
16,NA,TRBV28,NA,TRBJ1-6,TGTGCCAGCAGTTTCGGACAGAGCTCCTATAATTCACCCCTCCACTTT,CASSFGQSSYNSPLHF
16,TRBD1,TRBV4-2,NA,TRBJ1-2,TGTGCCAGCAGCGACTTAACAGGGGCATCTTTCTATGGCTACACCTTC,CASSDLTGASFYGYTF
18,TRBD1,TRBV7-3,NA,TRBJ2-7,TGTGCCAGCAGCCCTACCACTCTCACAGGGGATACATCCTACGAGCAGTACTTC,CASSPTTLTGDTSYEQYF
17,NA,TRBV27,NA,TRBJ2-3,TGTGCCAGCACCCCAGGGGGGGAGGGCTTAGCGATAGATACGCAGTATTTT,CASTPGGEGLAIDTQYF
15,TRBD1,TRBV19,NA,TRBJ1-6,TGTGCCAGTAGAATTGACAGGGGGCTTAATTCACCCCTCCACTTT,CASRIDRGLNSPLHF
18,NA,TRBV27,few,TRBJ2-7,TGTGCCAGCAGTTTATCTGGGACCACCCCCCGTAACGCAGGGGAGCAGTACTTC,CASSLSGTTPRNAGEQYF
18,NA,TRBV28,NA,TRBJ1-5,TGTGCCAGCAGTTTCTTGGCAGGGATGGGGGCGAGCAATCAGCCCCAGCATTTT,CASSFLAGMGASNQPQHF
14,TRBD1,TRBV19,NA,TRBJ2-7,TGTGCCAGTAAAAAGACAGGGGCGGGATACGAGCAGTACTTC,CASKKTGAGYEQYF
17,TRBD2,TRBV6-1,NA,TRBJ2-5,TGTGCCAGCAGAATAGGTCCCGAGCGGGAGGGCCAGGAGACCCAGTACTTC,CASRIGPEREGQETQYF
12,TRBD2,TRBV20-1,NA,TRBJ2-1,TGCAGCGCTAGCGGGGCCTACAATGAGCAGTTCTTC,CSASGAYNEQFF
16,TRBD1,TRBV27,NA,TRBJ2-7,TGTGCCAGCAGTTTAGGTCCGGGACAGGGATTCTACGAGCAGTACTTC,CASSLGPGQGFYEQYF
13,NA,TRBV29-1,NA,TRBJ2-7,TGCAGCGCTGGGGGGCAGAGAGACTACGAGCAGTACTTC,CSAGGQRDYEQYF
14,NA,TRBV19,NA,TRBJ2-2,TGTGCCAGTACCGGGTCTCGGGCCACCGGGGAGCTGTTTTTT,CASTGSRATGELFF
16,NA,TRBV28,few,TRBJ1-2,TGTGCCAGCAGTTTGCTCCCGGACATGGGAACCTATGGCTACACCTTC,CASSLLPDMGTYGYTF
15,NA,TRBV19,NA,TRBJ1-3,TGTGCCAGTAGTATACCCAGGGGCGCTGGAAACACCATATATTTT,CASSIPRGAGNTIYF
16,TRBD2,TRBV20-1,NA,TRBJ2-1,TGCAGTGCTAGAGTTGGAGCGGGGGCCTTCTACAATGAGCAGTTCTTC,CSARVGAGAFYNEQFF
13,TRBD1,TRBV20-1,NA,TRBJ2-7,TGCAGTGCTAGACGACAGGGGGTACGCGAGCAGTACTTC,CSARRQGVREQYF
13,NA,TRBV6-1,few,TRBJ2-2,TGTGCCAGCAGTGAACAGGACACCGGGGAGCTGTTTTTT,CASSEQDTGELFF
17,NA,TRBV20-1,NA,TRBJ1-5,TGCAGTGCTAGAGATTGGAGGGACCCGGGAAGCAATCAGCCCCAGCATTTT,CSARDWRDPGSNQPQHF
14,TRBD1,TRBV5-8,NA,TRBJ2-7,TGTGCCAGCAGCCCCCGGACAGGGGTATGGGAGCAGTACTTC,CASSPRTGVWEQYF